This entry describes one TCR beta chain. Antigen unknown. Both 60 Vbeta primers and 13 Jbeta primers went into the PCR. The repertoire was sequenced with immunoSEQ multiplex PCR; TCRdb's copy has only in-frame clones and lacks some. This table has about 140,000 clones, approximately 70% appearing once. This sample is drawn from a study of cytomegalovirus exposure and HLA in healthy donors. The study's findings and limits: The classifier, whose performance was assessed in both the original and validation cohorts, reportedly diagnosed cytomegalovirus status with high specificity and sensitivity. In an earlier analysis, most TCR beta V segments were productive about 87% or about 30% of the time. Available immune exposure information was restricted to CMV serostatus only.

Germline CDR1 is ENHRY and CDR2 is SYGVKD. CDR3 length: 15 amino acids. V was pared by 4 bases and J by 4 bases, with 5 bases of the junction left unmatched. The source is a woman aged 35 to 49 in good health and CMV-seronegative. The gene calls are TRBV10-3 and TRBJ2-7; TRBD2 matches at 12 bases. Sequenced sample: PBMCs. CDR3 amino acids: CAISGPSGGAYEQYF. The DNA of the CDR3 is TGTGCCATCAGTGGGCCTAGCGGGGGGGCTTACGAGCAGTACTTC.